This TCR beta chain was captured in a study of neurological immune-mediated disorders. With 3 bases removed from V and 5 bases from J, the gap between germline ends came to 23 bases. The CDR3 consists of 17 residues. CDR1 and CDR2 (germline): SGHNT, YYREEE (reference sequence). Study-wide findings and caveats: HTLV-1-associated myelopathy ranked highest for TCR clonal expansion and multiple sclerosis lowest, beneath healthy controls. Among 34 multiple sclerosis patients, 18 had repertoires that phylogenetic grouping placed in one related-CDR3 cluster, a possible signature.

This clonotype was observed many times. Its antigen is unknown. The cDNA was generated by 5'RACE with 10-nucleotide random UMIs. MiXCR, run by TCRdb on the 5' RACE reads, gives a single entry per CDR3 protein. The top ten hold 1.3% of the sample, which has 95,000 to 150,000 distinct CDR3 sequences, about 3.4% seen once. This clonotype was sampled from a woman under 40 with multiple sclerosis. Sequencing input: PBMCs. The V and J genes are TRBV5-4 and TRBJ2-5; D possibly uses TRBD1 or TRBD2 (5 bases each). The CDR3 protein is CASSSPGWGRGGETQYF. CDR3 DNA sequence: TGTGCCAGCAGCTCCCCCGGATGGGGACGGGGCGGGGAGACCCAGTACTTC.